The 29 T cell receptor beta chains given below trace back to one sample, sequenced in a study of technical replicates of blood from a few donors. Clones were sequenced by immunoSEQ multiplex PCR, and TCRdb holds only the in-frame ones, with some missing. This table has just over 80,000 clones, roughly 96% appearing once. Material: T cells isolated from PBMCs. Source of these receptors: a human donor in good health.

This chain connects TRBV18 to TRBJ2-7; 8 nucleotides agree with TRBD1. Germline lookup yields CDR1 KGHSH and CDR2 LQKENI. Unmatched junction bases numbered 5, after V lost 0 bases and J lost 4 bases. The CDR3 length is 15 residues. CDR3 sequence (DNA): TGTGCCAGCTCACCACCGCAGGGGGCAGTTTACGAGCAGTACTTC. Translation: CASSPPQGAVYEQYF.

This rearrangement joins TRBV6-5 to TRBJ2-5; TRBD1 aligns across 10 bases. Germline V gene lookup returns CDR1 MNHEY and CDR2 SVGAGI. V lost 5 bases and J lost 1; bases outside the gene matches: 4. The CDR3 sequence is 15 residues long. The CDR3 reads CASSADRGAQETQYF. Here the CDR3 DNA reads TGTGCCAGCAGTGCGGACAGGGGGGCCCAAGAGACCCAGTACTTC.

The CDR3 region is CASSLRQGDTEAFF. The CDR3 DNA follows: TGTGCCAGCAGTCTCCGACAGGGGGACACTGAAGCTTTCTTT. V usage is TRBV7-9 and J usage is TRBJ1-1, with 9 positions matching TRBD1. This CDR3 region has 14 residues. The V gene end was trimmed by 6 bases and the J gene end by 3 bases; junction bases not matched to a gene: 5. CDR1 SEHNR and CDR2 FQNEAQ come from the germline V gene (reference sequence).

The chain couples TRBV12-5 to TRBJ1-3, with 7 bases lining up with TRBD1. The CDR3 runs 13 residues. CDR1 and CDR2 (germline): LGHNT, FRNRAP. After removal of 6 bases from V and 8 bases from J, the junction contained 7 bases not matched to a gene. The CDR3 DNA reads TGTGCTAGTGGCCCCGGACAGGCGGACACCATATATTTT. This encodes CASGPGQADTIYF.

The rearrangement links TRBV27 to TRBJ2-4; 10 nucleotides match TRBD2. V was clipped by 5 bases and J by 6 bases; unmatched bases: 7. The CDR3 is 15 amino acids. The V gene's germline CDR1 is MNHEY and CDR2 SMNVEV (reference sequence). CDR3 sequence: CASSTIAGGVNIQYF. The CDR3 coding sequence is TGTGCCAGCAGTACCATAGCGGGAGGTGTAAACATTCAGTACTTC.

The rearrangement joins TRBV4-2 to TRBJ2-7; possibly TRBD2 for D (6 bases). The CDR3 covers 16 residues. Germline CDR1 is LGHNA and CDR2 is YNFKEQ. Trimming removed 4 bases from V and 2 bases from J, with 18 bases in between. CDR3 DNA sequence: TGTGCCAGCAGCCTAAATCTTATAGCGGACGCCTACGAGCAGTACTTC. Its translation is CASSLNLIADAYEQYF.

CDR3 coding DNA: TGTGCCAGCAGCGCGGGACTAGCGGGAGAGGGAGAGACCCAGTACTTC. Translated: CASSAGLAGEGETQYF. The V gene is TRBV7-9, the J gene TRBJ2-5; 14 nucleotides agree with TRBD2. The CDR3 covers 16 residues. The V gene's germline CDR1 is SEHNR and CDR2 FQNEAQ (reference sequence). The J segment lost 4 bases and the V segment lost 5 bases, leaving 6 bases of the junction unmatched.

This clone appeared once. CDR3 sequence reads: CASSPGRSGTQYF. The CDR3 DNA is TGTGCCAGCAGCCCTGGGCGCAGCGGGACCCAGTACTTC. V is TRBV7-2 and J is TRBJ2-5; TRBD2 might be the D (5 bases). With 5 bases removed from V and 7 bases from J, the gap between germline ends came to 14 bases. The germline CDR1 and CDR2 sequences are SGHTA and FQGNSA. This CDR3 has 13 amino acids.

The genes are TRBV11-2 and TRBJ2-7, with a tentative D call TRBD2 (5 bases). V lost 8 bases to trimming and J lost 4 bases, with 15 bases between them. The CDR3 is 13 residues long. CDR1 is SGHAT, CDR2 FQNNGV, per germline. CDR3: CASALSGEYEQYF. DNA for the CDR3: TGTGCCAGCGCGCTCTCCGGGGAGTACGAGCAGTACTTC.

The rearrangement joins TRBV29-1 to TRBJ2-7; D gene unclear. This CDR3 contains 13 residues. V was pared by 4 bases and J by 2 bases, with 12 bases between. Germline CDR1 SQVTM, CDR2 ANQGSEA. CDR3 sequence: CSVVGPETYEQYF. CDR3 DNA: TGCAGCGTTGTTGGGCCGGAAACCTACGAGCAGTACTTC.

This clone was counted a single time. J is TRBJ2-5 and V is TRBV5-6; D is possibly TRBD1 (6 bases). The CDR3 has 14 residues. V was clipped by 4 bases and J by 0 bases, with 10 bases between them. Germline V gene sequence: CDR1 SGHDT, CDR2 YYEEEE. CDR3 bases: TGTGCCAGCAGCGTCGACAGGTACCAAGAGACCCAGTACTTC. This translates into CASSVDRYQETQYF.

This chain links TRBV2 with TRBJ1-5, with D perhaps matching TRBD1 (6 bases). CDR3 length: 14 amino acids. The germline V and J ends were trimmed by 6 bases and 4 bases, with 13 bases remaining between them. Germline CDR1 SNHLY, CDR2 FYNNEI. CDR3 residues: CASSRGLGNQPQHF. The CDR3 coding sequence is TGTGCCAGCAGCAGGGGCTTAGGTAATCAGCCCCAGCATTTT.

The V call is TRBV29-1, the J call TRBJ1-1; 7 nucleotides line up with TRBD1. Germline assignment: CDR1 SQVTM and CDR2 ANQGSEA. With 5 bases clipped from V and 2 bases from J, the junction kept 5 bases outside the gene matches. The CDR3 totals 13 residues. The CDR3 sequence is CSVRTGPNTEAFF. In DNA form, the CDR3 reads TGCAGCGTTAGGACAGGACCTAACACTGAAGCTTTCTTT.

This chain links TRBV5-6 with TRBJ2-1, with D uncertain. The CDR3 is made up of 14 amino acids. The germline V gene has CDR1 SGHDT and CDR2 YYEEEE. Deletions cut 4 bases from V and 7 bases from J, with 15 bases between. The CDR3 sequence is CASSQSLVRNEQFF. CDR3 sequence (DNA): TGTGCCAGCAGCCAATCTTTAGTCAGGAATGAGCAGTTCTTC.

V usage is TRBV6-5 and J usage is TRBJ2-7; D is possibly TRBD1 (5 bases). Between the trimmed V and J ends, which lost 7 bases and 3 bases, there was a span of 16 bases. Germline CDR1 reads MNHEY; CDR2 reads SVGAGI. There are 14 residues in the CDR3. CDR3 in amino acids: CASTGFRESYEQYF. The CDR3 nucleotides read TGTGCCAGCACAGGGTTCAGGGAAAGCTACGAGCAGTACTTC.

The rearrangement uses TRBV6-4 and TRBJ2-2; TRBD2 aligns across 7 bases. With 3 bases clipped from V and 0 bases from J, the junction kept 1 base outside the gene matches. CDR1 and CDR2 from the germline V gene are MRHNA and SNTAGT. The CDR3 runs to 15 residues. The CDR3 bases are TGTGCCAGCAGTGAAGGGAGGGCGAACACCGGGGAGCTGTTTTTT. This sequence encodes CASSEGRANTGELFF.

The genes are TRBV29-1 and TRBJ2-2; 9 bases are shared with TRBD2. The CDR3 runs 16 residues. Trimming at V came to 4 bases and at J to 4 bases, leaving 10 bases not matched to a gene. Germline lookup yields CDR1 SQVTM and CDR2 ANQGSEA. CDR3 residues: CSVVGGRAIGTGELFF. CDR3 nucleotide sequence: TGCAGCGTTGTTGGCGGGAGGGCCATAGGCACCGGGGAGCTGTTTTTT.

The chain carries TRBV5-1 and TRBJ2-7, with 7 positions matching TRBD2. The CDR3 totals 16 residues. Germline values: CDR1 SGHRS, CDR2 YFSETQ. V lost 3 bases to trimming and J lost 3 bases; unmatched junction nucleotides: 12. The chain's CDR3 is CASSSIPPGTNYEQYF. The DNA for the CDR3 is TGCGCCAGCAGCTCGATTCCCCCCGGGACTAACTACGAGCAGTACTTC.

The chain links TRBV29-1 to TRBJ2-1, with 8 bases that match TRBD2. Unmatched junction bases numbered 6, after V lost 3 bases and J lost 5 bases. The CDR3 sequence is 14 residues long. Germline V CDR1 and CDR2: SQVTM, ANQGSEA. The CDR3 reads CSVDQREWNNEQFF. The CDR3 nucleotides are TGCAGCGTTGACCAGCGGGAGTGGAACAATGAGCAGTTCTTC.

The V call is TRBV7-2, the J call TRBJ1-4; no firm D call. V was pared by 5 bases and J by 2 bases, with 9 bases between. Germline values: CDR1 SGHTA, CDR2 FQGNSA. The CDR3 loop spans 14 amino acids. The DNA of the CDR3 is TGTGCCAGCAGCATGGAGGTGACTAATGAAAAACTGTTTTTT. Protein sequence: CASSMEVTNEKLFF. Drawing the rest from reference TRBV7-2 and TRBJ1-4, the complete variable domain is GAGVSQSPSNKVTEKGKDVELRCDPISGHTALYWYRQSLGQGLEFLIYFQGNSAPDKSGLPSDRFSAERTGGSVSTLTIQRTQQEDSAVYLCASSMEVTNEKLFFGSGTQLSVL.

V and J are TRBV5-4 and TRBJ2-2; TRBD1 matches 7 bases. V was clipped by 2 bases and J by 6 bases; unmatched bases: 4. Germline CDR1 reads SGHNT; CDR2 reads YYREEE (reference sequence). The CDR3 is 14 residues long. The CDR3 protein is CASSLGGFAGELFF. DNA of the CDR3: TGTGCCAGCAGCTTAGGGGGCTTCGCCGGGGAGCTGTTTTTT.

Comment on this clone: One base away lies a much larger clone, so this may be a sequencing read error. V gene TRBV6-4 combines with J gene TRBJ2-3, with D perhaps TRBD2 (6 bases). The CDR3 contains 13 residues. Germline-derived CDR1 and CDR2 are MRHNA and SNTAGT. The CDR3 is CTSSGTSTDTQYF. The CDR3 DNA is TGTACCAGCAGTGGGACTAGCACAGATACGCAGTATTTT.

This clone showed up just once. The chain is built from TRBV29-1 and TRBJ1-1; TRBD1 agrees at 7 bases. CDR3 size: 12 residues. V dropped 5 bases and J dropped 2; count of bases not matched to a gene: 2. Per germline, CDR1 SQVTM and CDR2 ANQGSEA. The CDR3 reads CSVRDRNTEAFF. The CDR3 nucleotides read TGCAGCGTTAGGGACAGAAACACTGAAGCTTTCTTT. The full variable domain, its missing parts supplied by reference TRBV29-1 and TRBJ1-1, is SAVISQKPSRDICQRGTSLTIQCQVDSQVTMMFWYRQQPGQSLTLIATANQGSEATYESGFVIDKFPISRPNLTFSTLTVSNMSPEDSSIYLCSVRDRNTEAFFGQGTRLTVV.

The chain uses TRBV7-9 and TRBJ2-1; 7 nucleotides line up with TRBD2. J was trimmed by 7 bases and V by 1 base; bases with no gene match: 7. Germline CDR1 reads SEHNR; CDR2 reads FQNEAQ (reference sequence). The CDR3 is 15 residues long. DNA of the CDR3: TGTGCCAGCAGCTTAGACGCGGGAGAGGCGAATGAGCAGTTCTTC. It specifies CASSLDAGEANEQFF.

This rearrangement joins TRBV4-2 to TRBJ2-1, with 8 nucleotides matching TRBD2. CDR1 is LGHNA, CDR2 YNFKEQ, per germline. This CDR3 region has 15 residues. The V segment lost 3 bases and the J segment 9 bases; nucleotides outside the gene matches: 10. As DNA, the CDR3 is TGTGCCAGCAGCCAGATACTAGCGGCCATGGGTGAGCAGTTCTTC. It encodes CASSQILAAMGEQFF.

This clone has a single count. The genes are TRBV2 and TRBJ2-7, with D unresolved. V was trimmed by 6 bases and J by 0 bases, leaving 6 bases between them. CDR1 SNHLY and CDR2 FYNNEI come from the germline V gene. CDR3 length equals 12 residues. CDR3 sequence (DNA): TGTGCCAGCAGGACATTCTCCTACGAGCAGTACTTC. Translation gives CASRTFSYEQYF.

The chain combines TRBV19 with TRBJ2-3; D uncertain. V gave up 5 bases and J gave up 7 bases, with 7 bases separating them. Germline V CDR1 and CDR2: LNHDA, SQIVND (reference sequence). The CDR3 runs 11 residues. The CDR3 DNA reads TGTGCCAGTAGTCTAGGGCATACGCAGTATTTT. This gives the protein CASSLGHTQYF. The whole variable domain, filled in from reference TRBV19 and TRBJ2-3, reads DGGITQSPKYLFRKEGQNVTLSCEQNLNHDAMYWYRQDPGQGLRLIYYSQIVNDFQKGDIAEGYSVSREKKESFPLTVTSAQKNPTAFYLCASSLGHTQYFGPGTRLTVL.

V is TRBV11-3 and J is TRBJ2-1; the D is unclear. This CDR3 has 12 residues. Germline CDR1 SGHNT, CDR2 YENEEA. V was pared by 2 bases and J by 7 bases, with 6 bases between. In DNA form, the CDR3 reads TGTGCCAGCAGCTTACTACGGAATGAGCAGTTCTTC. It codes for CASSLLRNEQFF. Full variable domain (remainder filled in from reference TRBV11-3 and TRBJ2-1): EAGVVQSPRYKIIEKKQPVAFWCNPISGHNTLYWYLQNLGQGPELLIRYENEEAVDDSQLPKDRFSAERLKGVDSTLKIQPAELGDSAVYLCASSLLRNEQFFGPGTRLTVL.

DNA of the CDR3: TGCGCCAGCAGCCCATTAGAGGGCTCCTATGGCTACACCTTC. It yields the protein CASSPLEGSYGYTF. This chain connects TRBV5-1 to TRBJ1-2; D is ambiguous. This CDR3 region has 14 residues. Trimming left V 4 bases short and J 4 bases short, with 14 bases between. Germline V CDR1 and CDR2: SGHRS, YFSETQ.